These 24 T cell receptor beta chains were sequenced from one sample in a study of T cell changes during pregnancy in multiple sclerosis. The repertoire was sequenced with immunoSEQ multiplex PCR; TCRdb's copy has only in-frame clones and lacks some. The sample carries 45,000 to 60,000 clones, 80% to 90% recorded once. The sequenced sample was CD8+ T cells from peripheral blood mononuclear cells, obtained in the second trimester of pregnancy. The receptors derive from a female donor with multiple sclerosis, enrolled in a pregnancy study.

The V and J genes are TRBV5-6 and TRBJ2-7; 9 nucleotides align to TRBD2. The CDR3 consists of 15 residues. CDR1 SGHDT and CDR2 YYEEEE come from the germline V gene. V lost 2 bases to trimming and J lost 2 bases; unmatched junction nucleotides: 5. The CDR3 nucleotides read TGTGCCAGCAGCTTTGGGGCGGGGGGGCCCTACGAGCAGTACTTC. Its translation is CASSFGAGGPYEQYF.

This rearrangement joins TRBV6-1 to TRBJ1-1; D is possibly TRBD1 (6 bases). Germline values: CDR1 MNHNS, CDR2 SASEGT. With 8 bases removed from V and 7 bases from J, the gap between germline ends came to 20 bases. This CDR3 comprises 14 residues. The CDR3 protein is CASPARGGRNEAFF. CDR3 coding DNA: TGTGCCAGCCCGGCCCGGGGGGGCCGAAATGAAGCTTTCTTT.

The chain combines TRBV9 with TRBJ2-2; 9 nucleotides agree with TRBD2. Germline V gene data show CDR1 as SGDLS and CDR2 as YYNGEE. The CDR3 loop spans 15 amino acids. V trimming: 2 bases; J trimming: 3 bases; junction bases outside the gene matches: 2. The CDR3 bases are TGTGCCAGCAGCGTTGGGACTAGCCACACCGGGGAGCTGTTTTTT. Amino acids: CASSVGTSHTGELFF.

The chain combines TRBV30 with TRBJ1-1; 10 nucleotides match TRBD1. Germline CDR1 reads GTSNPN; CDR2 reads SVGIG (reference sequence). The ends lost 2 bases at V and 8 bases at J; junction bases unmatched: 8. CDR3 size: 14 residues. As DNA, the CDR3 is TGTGCCTGGAGTCACTCCGGGACAGGGGTAGAAGCTTTCTTT. Protein sequence: CAWSHSGTGVEAFF.

V and J are TRBV15 and TRBJ2-6; 8 nucleotides match TRBD1. V shed 3 bases and J 0 bases; nucleotides not matched to a gene: 7. The CDR3 contains 18 residues. Germline V gene sequence: CDR1 LNHNV, CDR2 YYDKDF (reference sequence). Here the CDR3 DNA reads TGTGCCACCAGCAGTTCCGGGACAGGCTACTCTGGGGCCAACGTCCTGACTTTC. This translates into CATSSSGTGYSGANVLTF.

This clone was seen just once. J is TRBJ2-7 and V is TRBV6-1; 10 bases fit TRBD1. Per germline, CDR1 MNHNS and CDR2 SASEGT. J was trimmed by 4 bases and V by 1 base; bases with no gene match: 4. The CDR3 has 15 amino acids. CDR3 coding DNA: TGTGCCAGCAGTGAAGGACAGGGGGCGGAGTACGAGCAGTACTTC. This gives the protein CASSEGQGAEYEQYF.

The chain carries TRBV7-9 and TRBJ1-2; D is unresolved. The CDR3 runs to 16 residues. CDR1 and CDR2 from the germline V gene are SEHNR and FQNEAQ (reference sequence). Trimming took off 5 bases at V and 6 bases at J, with 22 bases between the two ends. CDR3: CASSPTSGLLNHGYTF. The DNA for the CDR3 is TGTGCCAGCAGCCCCACTTCAGGCCTCCTCAACCATGGCTACACCTTC.

The chain links TRBV29-1 to TRBJ2-3, with 14 bases that match TRBD2. Germline CDR1 is SQVTM and CDR2 is ANQGSEA. V shed 7 bases, J shed 2 bases, and the junction held 5 bases outside the gene matches. This CDR3 is 15 amino acids long. The CDR3 region has the DNA TGCAGCGCCGGGACTAGCGGGGGCTTCACAGATACGCAGTATTTT. Translating it yields CSAGTSGGFTDTQYF.

The chain links TRBV4-1 to TRBJ1-1; weak D call: TRBD1 (5 bases). This CDR3 contains 16 residues. V lost 3 bases and J 5 bases, leaving 19 bases between the germline ends. CDR1 MGHRA and CDR2 YSYEKL come from the germline V gene. For the CDR3, the DNA is TGCGCCAGCAGCCACCTGGGGGGGGGAAGTCATACTGAAGCTTTCTTT. This sequence encodes CASSHLGGGSHTEAFF.

The chain uses TRBV6-5 and TRBJ1-1; D uncertain. Deletions cut 0 bases from V and 3 bases from J, with 8 bases between. Germline V gene lookup returns CDR1 MNHEY and CDR2 SVGAGI. The CDR3 is 14 residues long. This chain's CDR3 is CASSYSTVDTEAFF. The CDR3 nucleotides read TGTGCCAGCAGTTACTCAACAGTGGACACTGAAGCTTTCTTT.

The chain is built from TRBV13 and TRBJ1-1; D is possibly TRBD1 (6 bases). Between the trimmed V and J ends, which lost 4 bases and 1 base, there was a span of 10 bases. Germline-derived CDR1 and CDR2 are PRHDT and FYEKMQ (reference sequence). The CDR3 consists of 14 residues. This CDR3 is CASSWGRGNTEAFF. In DNA form, the CDR3 reads TGTGCCAGCAGCTGGGGGCGTGGGAACACTGAAGCTTTCTTT.

The gene calls are TRBV2 and TRBJ2-7, with D possibly matching TRBD2 (7 bases). Germline V gives CDR1 SNHLY, CDR2 FYNNEI. V dropped 3 bases and J dropped 4 bases, with 16 bases sitting between them. The length of the CDR3 is 15 residues. CDR3 in DNA: TGTGCCAGCAGTGATCCATTAGAGGGGGGGTACGAGCAGTACTTC. This codes for CASSDPLEGGYEQYF.

The V and J genes are TRBV9 and TRBJ2-7, with 7 bases identical to TRBD1. Germline CDR1 is SGDLS and CDR2 is YYNGEE. V was clipped by 3 bases and J by 0 bases; unmatched bases: 3. The CDR3 runs 14 residues. CDR3 DNA: TGTGCCAGCAGCGCCGGGGACAGCTCCTACGAGCAGTACTTC. Residues: CASSAGDSSYEQYF.

This sequence joins TRBV7-6 and TRBJ2-7; D call uncertain. The V and J ends lost 5 bases and 1 base respectively, with 12 bases between them. Germline V gene lookup returns CDR1 SGHVS and CDR2 FNYEAQ. This CDR3 is built from 14 residues. The DNA for the CDR3 is TGTGCCAGCAGCCCAAGTTCAGGATCCTACGAGCAGTACTTC. Encoded protein: CASSPSSGSYEQYF.

The chain couples TRBV28 to TRBJ1-5; TRBD1 might be the D (6 bases). V was clipped by 5 bases and J by 3 bases, with 11 bases between them. Germline V lookup: CDR1 MDHEN, CDR2 SYDVKM. The length of the CDR3 is 14 residues. The CDR3 loop is CASSLHRDNQPQHF. The CDR3 DNA follows: TGTGCCAGCAGTCTCCACAGGGACAATCAGCCCCAGCATTTT.

The J gene is TRBJ1-2, the V gene TRBV4-1; D is possibly TRBD1 (5 bases). This CDR3 spans 16 amino acids. The germline gives CDR1 MGHRA, CDR2 YSYEKL. Trimming shortened V by 2 bases and J by 0 bases, and 13 bases separated the two germline ends. The DNA of the CDR3 is TGCGCCAGCAGCCAAACGGAGACAGCTGCTAACTATGGCTACACCTTC. It translates to CASSQTETAANYGYTF.

The chain links TRBV6-5 to TRBJ1-6, with D tentatively TRBD1 (6 bases). From germline, CDR1 is MNHEY and CDR2 SVGAGI. The V gene lost 4 bases and the J gene lost 7 bases, with 11 bases spanning the gap. The CDR3 is 14 residues long. The CDR3 DNA sequence: TGTGCCAGCAGTTTACAGGGTAACAATTCACCCCTCCACTTT. Its translation is CASSLQGNNSPLHF.

V and J are TRBV19 and TRBJ2-1; no reliable D call. CDR1 LNHDA and CDR2 SQIVND come from the germline V gene (reference sequence). Trimming took off 2 bases at V and 0 bases at J, with 8 bases between the two ends. The CDR3 sequence is 15 residues long. The CDR3 bases are TGTGCCAGTAGTATAAACCCAGTCTCCTACAATGAGCAGTTCTTC. Residues: CASSINPVSYNEQFF.

This chain joins TRBV21-1 and TRBJ2-7; the table assigns TRBD1, which was not confirmed against the DNA. TRBV21-1 is a listed pseudogene. The CDR3 runs to 18 residues. The CDR3 spells CASSKGLMFRTGTQEQYF. CDR3 in DNA: TGTGCCAGCAGCAAAGGGCTTATGTTTCGGACAGGGACCCAGGAGCAGTACTTC.

In DNA, the CDR3 is TGTGCCAGCAGTGACTCGATCGGGGGATCACCCCTCCACTTT. Residues: CASSDSIGGSPLHF. The J gene is TRBJ1-6, the V gene TRBV6-4; D possibly corresponds to TRBD1 (5 bases). Germline V gene lookup returns CDR1 MRHNA and CDR2 SNTAGT. The CDR3 length is 14 residues. V dropped 0 bases and J dropped 10 bases, with 10 bases sitting between them.

This chain links TRBV6-7 with TRBJ2-7, with TRBD1 matching 9 bases. TRBV6-7 is an ORF, with its function uncertain. J gave up 2 bases and V 1 base, and 9 bases lay outside the gene matches. The CDR3 sequence is 17 residues long. The CDR3: CASSYLARDRAPYEQYF. As DNA, the CDR3 is TGTGCCAGCAGTTACTTGGCCCGGGACAGGGCTCCCTACGAGCAGTACTTC.

This chain links TRBV5-6 with TRBJ2-3; 13 nucleotides agree with TRBD2. The CDR3 is 16 residues long. The germline gives CDR1 SGHDT, CDR2 YYEEEE. Trimming took 4 bases from V and 7 from J; bases not matched to a gene: 9. The CDR3 nucleotides are TGTGCCAGCAGCCAGGGGACTAGCGGGGTCTGGTATACGCAGTATTTT. Protein sequence: CASSQGTSGVWYTQYF.

The V and J genes are TRBV5-4 and TRBJ2-1; D ambiguous. CDR1 is SGHNT and CDR2 is YYREEE in the germline V gene (reference sequence). The CDR3 runs to 12 residues. The V gene lost 4 bases and the J gene lost 13 bases, with 15 bases spanning the gap. CDR3 sequence: CASSRGFGDQFF. CDR3 coding DNA: TGTGCCAGCAGCCGAGGTTTCGGAGATCAGTTCTTC.

The genes are TRBV11-2 and TRBJ2-6, with D maybe TRBD1 (5 bases). The germline CDR1 and CDR2 sequences are SGHAT and FQNNGV. Deletions cut 3 bases from V and 0 bases from J, with 12 bases between. This CDR3 is 17 amino acids long. The CDR3 here is CASSFGQYYSGANVLTF. CDR3 in DNA: TGTGCCAGCAGCTTCGGACAATACTACTCTGGGGCCAACGTCCTGACTTTC. Based on the CDR3 plus reference TRBV11-2 and TRBJ2-6, the full variable domain is EAGVAQSPRYKIIEKRQSVAFWCNPISGHATLYWYQQILGQGPKLLIQFQNNGVVDDSQLPKDRFSAERLKGVDSTLKIQPAKLEDSAVYLCASSFGQYYSGANVLTFGAGSRLTVL.